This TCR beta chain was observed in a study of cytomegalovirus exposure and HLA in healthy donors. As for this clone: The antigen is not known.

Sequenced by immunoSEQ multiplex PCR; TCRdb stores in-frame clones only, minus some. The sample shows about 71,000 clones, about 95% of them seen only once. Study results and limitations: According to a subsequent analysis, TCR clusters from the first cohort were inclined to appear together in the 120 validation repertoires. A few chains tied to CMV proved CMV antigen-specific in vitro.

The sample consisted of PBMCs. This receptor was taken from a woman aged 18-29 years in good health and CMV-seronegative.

For the CDR3, the DNA is TGTGCCAGCAGTTTTAGCGGCTACGAGCAGTACTTC. Protein sequence: CASSFSGYEQYF. V gene TRBV27 combines with J gene TRBJ2-7, with D possibly being TRBD2 (6 bases). This CDR3 is 12 amino acids long. Trimming took off 3 bases at V and 3 bases at J, with 6 bases between the two ends. Germline CDR1 and CDR2: MNHEY and SMNVEV (reference sequence).